A single TCR beta chain is shown here with its context. The J segment lost 3 bases and the V segment lost 4 bases, leaving 5 bases of the junction unmatched. Germline-derived CDR1 and CDR2 are SEHNR and FQNEAQ (reference sequence). CDR3 size: 14 residues. Authors' processing steps: Reference gene primers were amplified, and this amplification served to estimate nucleated cell counts. Profiling relied on immunoSEQ multiplex PCR, and the TCRdb table lists in-frame clones only, not all of them. Clone size and V and J calls were adopted from that table, with D and trimming inferred from the DNA. The sample records under 150,000 clones, around 78% being singletons. The data were obtained in a study of blood T cell repertoires in COVID-19. Study-wide context: There were acute and convalescent COVID-19 samples, and they came from the United States, Italy and Spain. From T cells, B-cell-depleted T cells, or PBMCs came the material, which was cDNA or gDNA.

This chain connects TRBV7-9 to TRBJ2-5, with 7 bases matching TRBD1. This clonotype was obtained from a human donor in a cohort sampled during active COVID-19. The sequenced sample consisted of peripheral blood. Written as DNA, the CDR3 is TGTGCCAGCAGCTACCCGGACAGGAAAGAGACCCAGTACTTC. Encoded protein: CASSYPDRKETQYF. Combining the CDR3 with reference TRBV7-9 and TRBJ2-5 gives the whole variable domain DTGVSQNPRHKITKRGQNVTFRCDPISEHNRLYWYRQTLGQGPEFLTYFQNEAQLEKSRLLSDRFSAERPKGSFSTLEIQRTEQGDSAMYLCASSYPDRKETQYFGPGTRLLVL.